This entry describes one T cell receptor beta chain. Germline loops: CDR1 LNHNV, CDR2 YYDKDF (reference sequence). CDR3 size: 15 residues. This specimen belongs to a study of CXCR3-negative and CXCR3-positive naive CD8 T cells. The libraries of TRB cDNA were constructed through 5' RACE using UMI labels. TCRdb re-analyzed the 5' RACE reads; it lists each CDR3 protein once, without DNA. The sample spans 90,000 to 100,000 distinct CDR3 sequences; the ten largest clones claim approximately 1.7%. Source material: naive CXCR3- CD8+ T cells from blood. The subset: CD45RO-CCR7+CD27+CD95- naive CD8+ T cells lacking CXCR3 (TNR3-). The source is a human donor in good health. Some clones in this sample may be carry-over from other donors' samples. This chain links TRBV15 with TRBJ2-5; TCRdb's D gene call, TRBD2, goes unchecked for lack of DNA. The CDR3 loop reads CATSSAMGALMTQYF.